One T cell receptor beta chain is described in this entry. V lost 7 bases and J lost 4, with 10 bases in between. Germline V gene data show CDR1 as SQVTM and CDR2 as ANQGSEA. CDR3 length: 11 amino acids. These data are taken from a study of Graves' ophthalmopathy and Graves' hyperthyroidism. Transcripts of RNA were the source for amplifying TCR beta CDR3 regions. The first-round RT-PCR employed HTBI primers together with the Qiagen OneStep RT-PCR kit. A multiplex PCR was then performed as the second round. One entry per CDR3 protein, called by TCRdb with MiXCR from the multiplex PCR reads. This table holds roughly 1.1 million distinct CDR3 sequences, roughly 35% found once.

The chain has TRBV29-1 and TRBJ1-1; D ambiguous. Material: peripheral blood or thyroid tissue (not recorded which). The receptor comes from an adult man with Graves' hyperthyroidism. In DNA, the CDR3 is TGCAGCGCGGGGTTGAGCACTGAAGCTTTCTTT. This translates into CSAGLSTEAFF.